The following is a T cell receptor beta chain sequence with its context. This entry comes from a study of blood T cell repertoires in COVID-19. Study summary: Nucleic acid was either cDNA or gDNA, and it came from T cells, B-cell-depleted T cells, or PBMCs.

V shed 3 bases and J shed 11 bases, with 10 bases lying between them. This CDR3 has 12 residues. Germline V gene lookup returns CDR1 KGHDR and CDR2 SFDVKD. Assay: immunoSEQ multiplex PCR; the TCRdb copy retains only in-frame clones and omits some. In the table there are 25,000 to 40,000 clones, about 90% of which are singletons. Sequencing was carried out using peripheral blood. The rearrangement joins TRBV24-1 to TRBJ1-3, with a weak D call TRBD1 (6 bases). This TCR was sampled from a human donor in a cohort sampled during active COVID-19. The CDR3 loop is CATSDVQGPIYF. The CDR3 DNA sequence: TGTGCCACCAGTGATGTACAGGGTCCCATATATTTT.